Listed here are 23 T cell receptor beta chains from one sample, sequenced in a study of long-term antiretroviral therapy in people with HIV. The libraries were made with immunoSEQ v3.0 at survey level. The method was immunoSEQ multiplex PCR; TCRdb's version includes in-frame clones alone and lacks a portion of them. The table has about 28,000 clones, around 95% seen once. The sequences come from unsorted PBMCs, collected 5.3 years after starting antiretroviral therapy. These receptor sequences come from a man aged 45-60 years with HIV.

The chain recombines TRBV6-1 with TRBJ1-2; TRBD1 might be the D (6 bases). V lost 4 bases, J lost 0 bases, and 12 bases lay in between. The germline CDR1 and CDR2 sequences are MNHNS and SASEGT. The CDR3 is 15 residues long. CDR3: CASSARQAANYGYTF. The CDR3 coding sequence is TGTGCCAGCAGTGCCCGACAGGCGGCTAACTATGGCTACACCTTC.

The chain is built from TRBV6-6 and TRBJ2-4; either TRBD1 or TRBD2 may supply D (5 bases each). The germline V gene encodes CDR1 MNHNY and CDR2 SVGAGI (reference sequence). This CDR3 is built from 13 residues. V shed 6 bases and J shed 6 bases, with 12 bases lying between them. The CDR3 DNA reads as TGTGCCAGCAGCCCTCCGGGGCTAAACATTCAGTACTTC. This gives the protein CASSPPGLNIQYF.

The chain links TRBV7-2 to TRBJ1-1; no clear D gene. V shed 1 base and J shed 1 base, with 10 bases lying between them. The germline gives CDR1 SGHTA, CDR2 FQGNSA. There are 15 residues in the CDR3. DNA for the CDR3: TGTGCCAGCAGCTTAGTTCTGGGGTCGAACACTGAAGCTTTCTTT. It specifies CASSLVLGSNTEAFF.

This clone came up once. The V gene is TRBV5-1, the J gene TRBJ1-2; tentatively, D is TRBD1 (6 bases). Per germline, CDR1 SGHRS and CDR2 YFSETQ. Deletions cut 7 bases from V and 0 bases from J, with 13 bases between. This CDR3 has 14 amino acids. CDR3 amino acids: CASSRDTSNYGYTF. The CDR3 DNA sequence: TGCGCCAGCTCCCGGGACACATCTAACTATGGCTACACCTTC.

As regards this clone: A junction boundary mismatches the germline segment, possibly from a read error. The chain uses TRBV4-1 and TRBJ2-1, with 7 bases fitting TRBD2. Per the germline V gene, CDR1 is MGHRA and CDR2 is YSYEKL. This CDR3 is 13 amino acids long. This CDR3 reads CASSQEVTSEWIF. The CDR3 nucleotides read TGCGCCAGCAGCCAAGAGGTAACTAGCGAATGGATCTTC.

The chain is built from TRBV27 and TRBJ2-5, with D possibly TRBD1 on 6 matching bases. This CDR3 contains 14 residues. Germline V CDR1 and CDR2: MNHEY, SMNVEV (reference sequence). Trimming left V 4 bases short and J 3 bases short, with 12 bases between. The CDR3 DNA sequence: TGTGCCAGCAGTTCCAGGGGACCCGAAGAGACCCAGTACTTC. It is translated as CASSSRGPEETQYF.

This CDR3 is CASSPNRDGNTIYF. CDR3 nucleotide sequence: TGTGCCAGCTCACCAAACAGGGACGGAAACACCATATATTTT. The rearrangement uses TRBV18 and TRBJ1-3, with D possibly TRBD1 on 6 matching bases. This CDR3 has 14 residues. The V gene lost 2 bases and the J gene lost 4 bases, with 9 bases spanning the gap. From germline, CDR1 is KGHSH and CDR2 LQKENI. Supplemented by reference TRBV18 and TRBJ1-3, the full variable domain reads NAGVMQNPRHLVRRRGQEARLRCSPMKGHSHVYWYRQLPEEGLKFMVYLQKENIIDESGMPKERFSAEFPKEGPSILRIQQVVRGDSAAYFCASSPNRDGNTIYFGEGSWLTVV.

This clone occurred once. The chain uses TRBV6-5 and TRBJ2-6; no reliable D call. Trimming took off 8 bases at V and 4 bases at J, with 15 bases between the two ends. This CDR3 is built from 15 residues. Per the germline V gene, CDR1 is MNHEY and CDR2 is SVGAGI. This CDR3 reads CASAGPVFGANVLTF. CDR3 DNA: TGTGCCAGCGCTGGGCCCGTCTTCGGGGCCAACGTCCTGACTTTC.

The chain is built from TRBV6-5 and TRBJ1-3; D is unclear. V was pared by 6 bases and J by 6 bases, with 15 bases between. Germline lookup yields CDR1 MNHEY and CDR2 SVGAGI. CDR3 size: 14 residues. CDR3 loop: CASRKGPLENTIYF. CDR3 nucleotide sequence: TGTGCCAGCAGAAAAGGGCCTCTTGAAAACACCATATATTTT.

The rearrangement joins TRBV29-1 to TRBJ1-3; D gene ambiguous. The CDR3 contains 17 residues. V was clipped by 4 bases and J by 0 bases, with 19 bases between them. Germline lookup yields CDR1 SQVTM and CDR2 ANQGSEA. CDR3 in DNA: TGCAGCGTTGTAGCCTACAGCCCTACAGCCTCTGGAAACACCATATATTTT. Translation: CSVVAYSPTASGNTIYF.

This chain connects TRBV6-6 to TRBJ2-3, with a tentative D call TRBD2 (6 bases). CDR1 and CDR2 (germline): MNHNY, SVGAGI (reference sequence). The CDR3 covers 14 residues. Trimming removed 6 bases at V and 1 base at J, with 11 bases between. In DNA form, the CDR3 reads TGTGCCAGCAGCCGGAGGGAGGGCACAGATACGCAGTATTTT. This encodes CASSRREGTDTQYF.

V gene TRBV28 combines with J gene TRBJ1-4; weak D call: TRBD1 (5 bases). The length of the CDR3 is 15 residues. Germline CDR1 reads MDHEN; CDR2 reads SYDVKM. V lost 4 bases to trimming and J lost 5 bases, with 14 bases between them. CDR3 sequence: CASSYDSLSNEKLFF. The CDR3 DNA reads TGTGCCAGCAGTTACGACAGTCTCTCAAATGAAAAACTGTTTTTT.

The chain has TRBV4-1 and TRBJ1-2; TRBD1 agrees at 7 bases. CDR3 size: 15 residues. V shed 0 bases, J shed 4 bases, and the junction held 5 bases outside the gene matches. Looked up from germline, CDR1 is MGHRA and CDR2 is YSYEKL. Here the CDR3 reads CASSQDAGQLYGYTF. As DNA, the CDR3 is TGCGCCAGCAGCCAAGATGCGGGACAGCTCTATGGCTACACCTTC.

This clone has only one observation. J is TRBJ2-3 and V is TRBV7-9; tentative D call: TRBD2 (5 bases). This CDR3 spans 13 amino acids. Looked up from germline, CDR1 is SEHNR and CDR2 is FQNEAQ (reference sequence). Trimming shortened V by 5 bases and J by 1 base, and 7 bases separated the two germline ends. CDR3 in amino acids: CASSPGGTDTQYF. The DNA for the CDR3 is TGTGCCAGCAGCCCCGGGGGCACAGATACGCAGTATTTT.

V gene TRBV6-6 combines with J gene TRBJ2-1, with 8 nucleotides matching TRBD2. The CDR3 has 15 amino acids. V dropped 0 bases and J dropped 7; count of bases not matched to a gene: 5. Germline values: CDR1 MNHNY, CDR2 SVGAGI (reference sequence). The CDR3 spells CASSYSRTSSNEQFF. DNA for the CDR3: TGTGCCAGCAGTTACTCTAGGACTAGCTCAAATGAGCAGTTCTTC.

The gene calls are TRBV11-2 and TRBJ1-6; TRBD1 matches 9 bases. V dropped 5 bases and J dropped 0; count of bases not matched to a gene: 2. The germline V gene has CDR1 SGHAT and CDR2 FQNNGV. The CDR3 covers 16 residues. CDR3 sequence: CASSQGQGSYNSPLHF. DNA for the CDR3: TGTGCCAGCAGCCAGGGACAGGGCTCCTATAATTCACCCCTCCACTTT.

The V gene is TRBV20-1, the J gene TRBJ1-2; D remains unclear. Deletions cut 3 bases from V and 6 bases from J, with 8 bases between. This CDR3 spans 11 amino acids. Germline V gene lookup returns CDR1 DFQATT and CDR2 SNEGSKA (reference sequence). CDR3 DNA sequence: TGCAGTGCTAGTCTTGGTGATGGCTACACCTTC. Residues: CSASLGDGYTF.

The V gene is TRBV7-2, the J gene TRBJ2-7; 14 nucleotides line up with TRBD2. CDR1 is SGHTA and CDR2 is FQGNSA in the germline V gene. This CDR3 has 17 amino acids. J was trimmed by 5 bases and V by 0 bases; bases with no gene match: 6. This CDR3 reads CASSLAGTSGGRHEQYF. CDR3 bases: TGTGCCAGCAGCTTAGCCGGGACTAGCGGGGGAAGGCACGAGCAGTACTTC.

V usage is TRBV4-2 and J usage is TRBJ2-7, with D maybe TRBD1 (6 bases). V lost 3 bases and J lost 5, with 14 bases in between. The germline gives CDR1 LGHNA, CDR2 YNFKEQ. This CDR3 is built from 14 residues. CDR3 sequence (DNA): TGTGCCAGCAGCCAGCCCGGGACAACCAACGAGCAGTACTTC. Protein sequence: CASSQPGTTNEQYF.

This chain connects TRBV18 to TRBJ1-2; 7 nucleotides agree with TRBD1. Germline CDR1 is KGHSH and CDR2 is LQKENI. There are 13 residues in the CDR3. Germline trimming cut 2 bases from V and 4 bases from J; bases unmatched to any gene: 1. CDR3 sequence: CASSPDRAYGYTF. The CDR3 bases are TGTGCCAGCTCACCAGACAGGGCCTATGGCTACACCTTC.

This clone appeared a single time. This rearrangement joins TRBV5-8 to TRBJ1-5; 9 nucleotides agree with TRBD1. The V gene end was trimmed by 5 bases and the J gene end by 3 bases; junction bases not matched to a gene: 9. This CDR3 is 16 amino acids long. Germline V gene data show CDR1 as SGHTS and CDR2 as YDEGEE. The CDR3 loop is CASSLLGTGNNQPQHF. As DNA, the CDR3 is TGTGCCAGCAGTCTACTCGGGACAGGGAACAATCAGCCCCAGCATTTT.

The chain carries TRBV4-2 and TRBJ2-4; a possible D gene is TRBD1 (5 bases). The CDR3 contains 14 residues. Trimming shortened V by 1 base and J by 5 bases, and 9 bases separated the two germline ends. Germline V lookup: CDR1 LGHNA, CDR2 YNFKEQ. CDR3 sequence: CASSQAGPQNIQYF. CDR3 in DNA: TGTGCCAGCAGCCAAGCAGGGCCGCAAAACATTCAGTACTTC.

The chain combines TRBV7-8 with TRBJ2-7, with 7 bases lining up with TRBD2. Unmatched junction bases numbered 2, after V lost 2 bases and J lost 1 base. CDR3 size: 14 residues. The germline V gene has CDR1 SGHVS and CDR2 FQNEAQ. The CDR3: CASSLTSASYEQYF. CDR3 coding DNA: TGTGCCAGCAGCTTAACTAGCGCATCCTACGAGCAGTACTTC.